What follows are 17 T cell receptor beta chains derived from one specimen sequenced in a study of blood T cell repertoires in COVID-19 (dated by TCRdb to 2020 to 2022). The library came from the immunoSEQ multiplex PCR assay. The table was pulled from immuneACCESS by TCRdb, which kept in-frame rearrangements only. Such tables lose some clones; where checked, under half of the loss comes from unresolved V genes, and the rest has no known cause. The sample table lists approximately 150,000 clones, approximately 89% of them with a count of one. Jointly, the top ten make up about 1.5% of the sample. The sequencing input was peripheral blood. These TCRs come from a human donor in a cohort sampled during active COVID-19.

The chain is built from TRBV7-6 and TRBJ2-7; 8 bases are a match to TRBD2. Germline CDR1 reads SGHVS; CDR2 reads FNYEAQ. V shed 4 bases, J shed 6 bases, and the junction held 11 bases outside the gene matches. This CDR3 has 15 residues. The CDR3 is CASSSAGEGRGEQYF. CDR3 in DNA: TGTGCCAGCAGCTCAGCGGGAGAGGGAAGAGGCGAGCAGTACTTC.

This rearrangement joins TRBV7-9 to TRBJ1-2, with 8 nucleotides matching TRBD1. V was pared by 4 bases and J by 7 bases, with 8 bases of the junction left unmatched. CDR3 length equals 14 residues. Germline CDR1 is SEHNR and CDR2 is FQNEAQ (reference sequence). This CDR3 reads CASSSRQGRAGYTF. DNA of the CDR3: TGTGCCAGCAGCTCCAGACAGGGGAGGGCTGGCTACACCTTC. The variable domain in full, with the rest retrieved from reference TRBV7-9 and TRBJ1-2, is DTGVSQNPRHKITKRGQNVTFRCDPISEHNRLYWYRQTLGQGPEFLTYFQNEAQLEKSRLLSDRFSAERPKGSFSTLEIQRTEQGDSAMYLCASSSRQGRAGYTFGSGTRLTVV.

V gene TRBV2 combines with J gene TRBJ2-6; TRBD1 matches at 8 bases. Germline V gene sequence: CDR1 SNHLY, CDR2 FYNNEI. The CDR3 consists of 16 residues. The J segment lost 3 bases and the V segment lost 4 bases, leaving 5 bases of the junction unmatched. CDR3 sequence: CASSGQGAFGANVLTF. In DNA, the CDR3 is TGTGCCAGCAGTGGGCAGGGGGCGTTTGGGGCCAACGTCCTGACTTTC.

The chain links TRBV5-4 to TRBJ1-1; 7 bases fit TRBD1. Trimming took 0 bases from V and 10 from J; bases not matched to a gene: 6. The CDR3 consists of 13 residues. The germline V gene has CDR1 SGHNT and CDR2 YYREEE (reference sequence). CDR3 DNA sequence: TGTGCCAGCAGCTTGGAGGGGGCTGGAGGAGCTTTCTTT. Translated: CASSLEGAGGAFF.

The J gene is TRBJ2-1, the V gene TRBV2; 11 bases fit TRBD2. Germline-derived CDR1 and CDR2 are SNHLY and FYNNEI. The J segment lost 11 bases and the V segment lost 3 bases, leaving 9 bases of the junction unmatched. The CDR3 runs to 15 residues. The CDR3 nucleotides are TGTGCCAGCAGTGAGGCTAGCGGGGGGACGGGTAAGCAGTTCTTC. Translated: CASSEASGGTGKQFF.

CDR3 sequence (DNA): TGTGCCAGCAAGCGGGGTATGACGTCCCAGTACTTC. It codes for CASKRGMTSQYF. V is TRBV12-3 or TRBV12-4 and J is TRBJ2-5; 7 positions match TRBD2. The J segment lost 9 bases and the V segment lost 7 bases, leaving 8 bases of the junction unmatched. The length of the CDR3 is 12 residues.

Here the CDR3 reads CASSHATGAWRGYTF. The DNA of the CDR3 is TGTGCCAGCAGCCATGCCACAGGGGCCTGGAGAGGCTACACCTTC. The chain combines TRBV3-1 (or the pseudogene TRBV3-2) with TRBJ1-2; TRBD1 agrees at 7 bases. J gave up 8 bases and V 3 bases, and 12 bases lay outside the gene matches. This CDR3 comprises 15 residues. Germline V gene data show CDR1 as LGHDT and CDR2 as YNNKEL (reference sequence).

The chain links TRBV7-9 to TRBJ1-2; weak D call: TRBD1 (6 bases). The V end was cut by 7 bases, the J end by 1 base, with 19 bases between. This CDR3 spans 16 amino acids. Per germline, CDR1 SEHNR and CDR2 FQNEAQ (reference sequence). The CDR3 region has the DNA TGTGCCAGCACCCCGGACAGCGTGGCCATTAACTATGGCTACACCTTC. This gives the protein CASTPDSVAINYGYTF.

The rearrangement joins TRBV5-1 to TRBJ1-6; D may be TRBD1 (5 bases). The CDR3 has 16 amino acids. V gave up 3 bases and J gave up 7 bases, with 17 bases separating them. CDR1 is SGHRS and CDR2 is YFSETQ in the germline V gene. This CDR3 reads CASSSTSDTLNSPLHF. CDR3 DNA: TGCGCCAGCAGCTCAACCTCGGACACCCTAAATTCACCCCTCCACTTT.

J is TRBJ2-7 and V is TRBV5-1; 9 bases line up with TRBD1. J was trimmed by 2 bases and V by 4 bases; bases with no gene match: 7. Germline-derived CDR1 and CDR2 are SGHRS and YFSETQ. The CDR3 has 15 residues. Written as DNA, the CDR3 is TGCGCCAGCAGCCCTGGACAGGGGAGAACCTACGAGCAGTACTTC. This gives the protein CASSPGQGRTYEQYF.

The CDR3 region is CASSHGQYEQYF. Here the CDR3 DNA reads TGTGCCAGCAGTCATGGACAGTACGAGCAGTACTTC. The chain carries TRBV6-2 or TRBV6-3 and TRBJ2-7; maybe TRBD1 (6 bases). Germline values: CDR1 MNHEY, CDR2 SVGEGT. The CDR3 covers 12 residues. Trimming removed 5 bases at V and 4 bases at J, with 9 bases between.

The V gene is TRBV30, the J gene TRBJ2-3, with 12 bases matching TRBD2. CDR3 length: 14 amino acids. Germline V lookup: CDR1 GTSNPN, CDR2 SVGIG (reference sequence). V lost 4 bases and J lost 6; bases outside the gene matches: 5. The CDR3 DNA sequence: TGTGCCTGGACTAGCGGGGGGGCCACCGATACGCAGTATTTT. Protein product: CAWTSGGATDTQYF.

The CDR3 bases are TGTGCCAGCAGCCAAGAGGTAGCGGGGGATCGCGCTGAGCAGTTCTTC. Its protein product is CASSQEVAGDRAEQFF. The gene calls are TRBV4-2 and TRBJ2-1; 9 bases align to TRBD2. The CDR3 is made up of 16 amino acids. Germline-derived CDR1 and CDR2 are LGHNA and YNFKEQ. Trimming at V came to 0 bases and at J to 9 bases, leaving 9 bases not matched to a gene.

The DNA for the CDR3 is TGTGCCAGCAGTTTCGGGCAGGGCGACTATGGCTACACCTTC. It translates to CASSFGQGDYGYTF. The J gene is TRBJ1-2, the V gene TRBV28; tentative D call: TRBD1 (5 bases). From germline, CDR1 is MDHEN and CDR2 SYDVKM. The CDR3 is made up of 14 amino acids. The V gene lost 3 bases and the J gene lost 3 bases, with 11 bases spanning the gap.

This clone was observed a single time. Other DNA variants within this sample encode the same CDR3. V is TRBV5-1 and J is TRBJ2-3, with 9 bases lining up with TRBD1. The J segment lost 4 bases and the V segment lost 0 bases, leaving 3 bases of the junction unmatched. This CDR3 has 15 amino acids. Per germline, CDR1 SGHRS and CDR2 YFSETQ. The CDR3 coding sequence is TGCGCCAGCAGCTTGGCCGACAGGGGGTCAGATACGCAGTATTTT. This gives the protein CASSLADRGSDTQYF. Supplemented by reference TRBV5-1 and TRBJ2-3, the full variable domain reads KAGVTQTPRYLIKTRGQQVTLSCSPISGHRSVSWYQQTPGQGLQFLFEYFSETQRNKGNFPGRFSGRQFSNSRSEMNVSTLELGDSALYLCASSLADRGSDTQYFGPGTRLTVL.

V gene TRBV11-2 combines with J gene TRBJ1-3; D unresolved. Germline V CDR1 and CDR2: SGHAT, FQNNGV. The CDR3 spans 14 residues. Trimming stripped 1 base from V and 0 bases from J, with 4 bases between. This CDR3 is CASSLGVSGNTIYF. The CDR3 region has the DNA TGTGCCAGCAGCTTAGGAGTCTCTGGAAACACCATATATTTT.

The V call is TRBV10-3, the J call TRBJ1-4; D is unresolved. There are 12 residues in the CDR3. Looked up from germline, CDR1 is ENHRY and CDR2 is SYGVKD. V lost 10 bases and J lost 3, with 9 bases in between. This chain's CDR3 is CATHDSNEKLFF. CDR3 nucleotides: TGTGCCACACACGATTCTAATGAAAAACTGTTTTTT.